These T cell receptor beta chains were read from a single sample in a study of blood T cell repertoires in COVID-19. Some clones are missing from TCRdb's copy, which holds only in-frame ones; the method was immunoSEQ multiplex PCR. The table records some 300,000 clones, about 87% of them present only once. Sample: peripheral blood. These receptors all come from a man between 65 and 80 years old with acute or convalescent COVID-19. CDR3s include the opening cysteine and the closing phenylalanine or tryptophan. A D gene is named only where the DNA matches it firmly. Size tells how often a clone was seen (once, few, many) or the class of an expanded clone, and some rows leave it out.

>TRBJ1-2|few|TRBV4-3|-
CASSRGEGYGYTF
TGCGCCAGCAGCCGAGGGGAGGGATATGGCTACACCTTC
>TRBJ2-2|few|TRBV7-2|-
CASSLVYTGELFF
TGTGCCAGCAGCTTAGTCTACACCGGGGAGCTGTTTTTT
>TRBJ1-1|-|TRBV7-2|-
CASSFPGLNTEAFF
TGTGCCAGCAGCTTTCCAGGGCTGAACACTGAAGCTTTCTTT
>TRBJ1-5|-|TRBV28|-
CASSQGDQPQHF
TGTGCCAGCAGTCAAGGAGATCAGCCCCAGCATTTT
>TRBJ1-1|-|TRBV2|-
CASSGGRRGDTEAFF
TGTGCCAGCAGTGGAGGACGCAGGGGTGACACTGAAGCTTTCTTT
>TRBJ1-2|-|TRBV28|TRBD1
CASSLPGTGSYGYTF
TGTGCCAGCAGTCTCCCCGGGACAGGTTCCTATGGCTACACCTTC
>TRBJ2-1|-|TRBV12-3/TRBV12-4|-
CASRAQGPEQFF
TGTGCCAGCAGAGCCCAGGGGCCTGAGCAGTTCTTC
>TRBJ2-1|-|TRBV5-1|-
CASSRDTWDEQFF
TGCGCCAGCAGCAGGGACACTTGGGATGAGCAGTTCTTC
>TRBJ1-5|-|TRBV6-5|-
CASSPQSHQPQHF
TGTGCCAGCAGCCCACAGTCTCATCAGCCCCAGCATTTT
>TRBJ1-5|few|TRBV6-6|TRBD1
CASSYSQGGNQPQHF
TGTGCCAGCAGTTACTCCCAGGGGGGCAATCAGCCCCAGCATTTT
>TRBJ1-4|-|TRBV6-5|-
CASSQRGDEKLFF
TGTGCCAGCAGCCAGCGAGGAGATGAAAAACTGTTTTTT
>TRBJ1-6|-|TRBV19|-
CASSPEYRRVLHF
TGTGCCAGTAGCCCGGAATACCGTCGGGTCCTCCACTTT
>TRBJ2-1|-|TRBV24-1|TRBD1
CATSAAIGTGIHEQFF
TGTGCCACCAGTGCGGCAATCGGGACAGGGATACATGAGCAGTTCTTC
>TRBJ1-3|-|TRBV5-1|-
CASSLGGNSGNTIYF
TGCGCCAGCAGCTTGGGAGGGAACTCTGGAAACACCATATATTTT
>TRBJ1-3|-|TRBV5-1|-
CASSLGNRADSGNTIYF
TGCGCCAGCAGCTTGGGAAACAGGGCAGACTCTGGAAACACCATATATTTT
>TRBJ2-7|-|TRBV4-1|-
CASSQEWLAREQYF
TGCGCCAGCAGCCAAGAATGGCTCGCGAGGGAGCAGTACTTC
>TRBJ2-2|-|TRBV11-2|-
CASSLDMAGAGELFF
TGTGCCAGCAGCTTAGACATGGCAGGGGCCGGGGAGCTGTTTTTT
>TRBJ2-5|-|TRBV4-1|TRBD2
CASSQRTSGGTQETQYF
TGCGCCAGCAGCCAACGGACTAGCGGGGGGACTCAAGAGACCCAGTACTTC
>TRBJ1-2|once|TRBV28|TRBD1
CASSTGTVNYGYTF
TGTGCCAGCAGTACGGGGACAGTGAACTATGGCTACACCTTC
>TRBJ2-2|-|TRBV27|-
CASSLGPRVGNTGELFF
TGTGCCAGCAGTTTAGGGCCCCGAGTAGGGAACACCGGGGAGCTGTTTTTT
>TRBJ2-7|-|TRBV11-3|TRBD1
CASSFGTEPYEQYF
TGTGCCAGCAGCTTTGGGACAGAGCCCTACGAGCAGTACTTC
>TRBJ2-7|-|TRBV28|-
CASSSNTEFRCEQYF
TGTGCCAGCAGTTCCAACACGGAGTTTCGGTGCGAGCAGTACTTC
>TRBJ1-2|-|TRBV12-3/TRBV12-4|-
CASSLGQGGYTF
TGTGCCAGCAGTTTGGGGCAGGGCGGCTACACCTTC
>TRBJ1-2|-|TRBV7-2|-
CASSPAGDYYGYTF
TGTGCCAGCAGCCCCGCGGGGGACTACTATGGCTACACCTTC
>TRBJ1-2|-|TRBV2|-
CASSEGAVDNYGYTF
TGTGCCAGCAGTGAAGGGGCAGTAGATAACTATGGCTACACCTTC
>TRBJ1-4|-|TRBV5-1|-
CASSLEGLPYEKLFF
TGCGCCAGCAGCTTGGAGGGACTGCCCTATGAAAAACTGTTTTTT
>TRBJ2-2|once|TRBV19|TRBD2
CASSKGREGTGELFF
TGTGCCAGTAGTAAGGGCAGGGAGGGCACCGGGGAGCTGTTTTTT
>TRBJ2-1|-|TRBV14|-
CASSPSQGWAQFF
TGTGCCAGCAGCCCCTCCCAGGGATGGGCGCAGTTCTTC